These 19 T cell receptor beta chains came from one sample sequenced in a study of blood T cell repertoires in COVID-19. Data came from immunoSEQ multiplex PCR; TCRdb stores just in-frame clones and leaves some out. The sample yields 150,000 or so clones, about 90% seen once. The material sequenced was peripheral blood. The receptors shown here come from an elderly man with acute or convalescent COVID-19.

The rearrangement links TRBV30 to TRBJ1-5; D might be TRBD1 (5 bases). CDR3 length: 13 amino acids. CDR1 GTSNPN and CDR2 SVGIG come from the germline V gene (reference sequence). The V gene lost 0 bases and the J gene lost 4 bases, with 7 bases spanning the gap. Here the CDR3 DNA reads TGTGCCTGGAGTGTGGGGCAAAATCAGCCCCAGCATTTT. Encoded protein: CAWSVGQNQPQHF.

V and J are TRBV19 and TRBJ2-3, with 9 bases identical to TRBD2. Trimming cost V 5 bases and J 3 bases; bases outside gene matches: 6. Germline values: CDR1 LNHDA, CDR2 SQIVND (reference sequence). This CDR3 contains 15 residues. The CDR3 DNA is TGTGCCAGTAGTTCGGCTAGCGGGACTACAGATACGCAGTATTTT. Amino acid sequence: CASSSASGTTDTQYF.

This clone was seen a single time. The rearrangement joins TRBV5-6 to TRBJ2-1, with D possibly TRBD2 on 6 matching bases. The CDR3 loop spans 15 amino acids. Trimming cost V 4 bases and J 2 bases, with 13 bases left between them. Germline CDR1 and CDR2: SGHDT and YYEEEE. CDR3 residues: CASSQGLAPYNEQFF. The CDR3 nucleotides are TGTGCCAGCAGCCAGGGACTGGCCCCCTACAATGAGCAGTTCTTC.

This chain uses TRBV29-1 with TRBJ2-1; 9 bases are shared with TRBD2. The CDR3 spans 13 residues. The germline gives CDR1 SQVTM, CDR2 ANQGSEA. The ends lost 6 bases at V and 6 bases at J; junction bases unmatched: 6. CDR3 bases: TGCAGCGTCTCAAGGCGGGGGGGCAATGAGCAGTTCTTC. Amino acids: CSVSRRGGNEQFF.

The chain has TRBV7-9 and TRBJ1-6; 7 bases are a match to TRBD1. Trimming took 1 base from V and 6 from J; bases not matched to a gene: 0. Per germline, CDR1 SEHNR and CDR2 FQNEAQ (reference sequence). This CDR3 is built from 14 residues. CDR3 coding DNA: TGTGCCAGCAGCTTAGACAGGGGTAATTCACCCCTCCACTTT. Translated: CASSLDRGNSPLHF.

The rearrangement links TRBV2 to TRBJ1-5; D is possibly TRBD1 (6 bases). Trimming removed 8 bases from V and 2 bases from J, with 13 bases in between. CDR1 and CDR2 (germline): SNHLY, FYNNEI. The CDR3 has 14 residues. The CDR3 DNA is TGTGCCAGCGTCGAGCGGACAGGCAATCAGCCCCAGCATTTT. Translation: CASVERTGNQPQHF.

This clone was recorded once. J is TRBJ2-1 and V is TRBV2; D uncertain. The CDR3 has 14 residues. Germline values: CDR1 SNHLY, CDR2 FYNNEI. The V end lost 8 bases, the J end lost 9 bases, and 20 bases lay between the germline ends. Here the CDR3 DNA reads TGTGCCAGCGTCCCCGGCGAGCGCGACGGTGAGCAGTTCTTC. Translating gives CASVPGERDGEQFF.

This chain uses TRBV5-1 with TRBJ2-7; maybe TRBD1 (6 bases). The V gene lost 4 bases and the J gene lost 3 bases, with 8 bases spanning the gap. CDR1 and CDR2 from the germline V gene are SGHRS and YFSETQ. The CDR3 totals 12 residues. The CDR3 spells CASSMDSYEQYF. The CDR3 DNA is TGCGCCAGCAGCATGGACAGCTACGAGCAGTACTTC.

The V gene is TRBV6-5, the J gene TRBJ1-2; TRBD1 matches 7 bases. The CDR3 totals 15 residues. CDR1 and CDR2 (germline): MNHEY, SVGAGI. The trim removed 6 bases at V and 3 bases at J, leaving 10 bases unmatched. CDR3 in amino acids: CASRAPGQLYYGYTF. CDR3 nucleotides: TGTGCCAGCAGGGCACCGGGACAGCTATACTATGGCTACACCTTC.

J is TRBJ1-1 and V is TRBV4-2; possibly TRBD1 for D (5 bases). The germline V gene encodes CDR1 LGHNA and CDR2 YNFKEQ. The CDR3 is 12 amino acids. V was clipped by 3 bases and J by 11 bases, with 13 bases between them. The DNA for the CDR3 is TGTGCCAGCAGCCAGGACACAGGTCTGGCTTTCTTT. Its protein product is CASSQDTGLAFF.

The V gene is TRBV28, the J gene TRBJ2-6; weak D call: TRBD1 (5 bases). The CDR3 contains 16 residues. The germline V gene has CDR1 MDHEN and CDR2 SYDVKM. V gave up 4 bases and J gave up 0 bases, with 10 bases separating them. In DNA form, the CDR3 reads TGTGCCAGCAGTTCGGTGACAGCCTCTGGGGCCAACGTCCTGACTTTC. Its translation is CASSSVTASGANVLTF.

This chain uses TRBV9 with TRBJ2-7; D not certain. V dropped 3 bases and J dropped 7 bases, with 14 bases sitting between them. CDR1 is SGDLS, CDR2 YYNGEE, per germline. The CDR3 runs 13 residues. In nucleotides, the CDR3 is TGTGCCAGCAGCGGAGCGACTGTCGGAGAGCAGTACTTC. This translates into CASSGATVGEQYF.

CDR3 nucleotides: TGTGCCAGCAGTTTACGGGGTGGGGAGACCCAGTACTTC. Its protein is CASSLRGGETQYF. The chain is built from TRBV12-3 or TRBV12-4 and TRBJ2-5; perhaps TRBD2 as D (5 bases). V was cut by 2 bases and J by 5 bases, with 9 bases left in between. The CDR3 length is 13 residues.

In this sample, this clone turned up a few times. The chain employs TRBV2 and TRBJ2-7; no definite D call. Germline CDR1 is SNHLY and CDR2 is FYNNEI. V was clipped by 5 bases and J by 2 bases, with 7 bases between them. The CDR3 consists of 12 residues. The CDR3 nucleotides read TGTGCCAGCAGTATTTTAACCTACGAGCAGTACTTC. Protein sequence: CASSILTYEQYF.

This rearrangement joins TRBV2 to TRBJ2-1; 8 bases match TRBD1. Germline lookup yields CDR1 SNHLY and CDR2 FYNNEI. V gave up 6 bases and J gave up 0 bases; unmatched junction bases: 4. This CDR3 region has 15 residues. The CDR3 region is CASRRDRSSYNEQFF. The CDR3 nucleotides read TGTGCCAGCAGACGGGACAGGAGCTCCTACAATGAGCAGTTCTTC.

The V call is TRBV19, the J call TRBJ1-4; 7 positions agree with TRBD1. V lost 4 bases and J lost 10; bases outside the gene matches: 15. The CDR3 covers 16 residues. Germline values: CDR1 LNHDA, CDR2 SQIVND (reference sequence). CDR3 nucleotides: TGTGCCAGTAGTACCTTTAGGACAGGCTCCTTTGGAAAACTGTTTTTT. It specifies CASSTFRTGSFGKLFF.

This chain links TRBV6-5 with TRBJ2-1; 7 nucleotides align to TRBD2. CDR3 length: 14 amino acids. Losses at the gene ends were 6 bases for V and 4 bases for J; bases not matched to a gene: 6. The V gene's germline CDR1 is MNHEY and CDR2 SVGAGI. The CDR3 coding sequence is TGTGCCAGCAGGCGAGCGGGGTTATACAATGAGCAGTTCTTC. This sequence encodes CASRRAGLYNEQFF.

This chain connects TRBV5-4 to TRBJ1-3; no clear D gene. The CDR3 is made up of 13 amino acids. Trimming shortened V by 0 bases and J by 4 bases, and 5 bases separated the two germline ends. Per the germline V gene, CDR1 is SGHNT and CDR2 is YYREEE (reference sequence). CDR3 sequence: CASSLDQGNTIYF. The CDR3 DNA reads TGTGCCAGCAGCTTGGATCAGGGAAACACCATATATTTT.

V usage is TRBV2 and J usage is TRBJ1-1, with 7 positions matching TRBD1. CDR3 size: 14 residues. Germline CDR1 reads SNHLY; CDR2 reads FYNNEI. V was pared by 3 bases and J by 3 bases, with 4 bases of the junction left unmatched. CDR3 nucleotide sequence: TGTGCCAGCAGTGACCAGGGGGTTCACACTGAAGCTTTCTTT. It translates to CASSDQGVHTEAFF. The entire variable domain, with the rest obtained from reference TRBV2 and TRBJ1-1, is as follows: EPEVTQTPSHQVTQMGQEVILRCVPISNHLYFYWYRQILGQKVEFLVSFYNNEISEKSEIFDDQFSVERPDGSNFTLKIRSTKLEDSAMYFCASSDQGVHTEAFFGQGTRLTVV.